A selection of T cell receptor beta chains follows, all from one sample in a study of glioma-infiltrating T cells after dendritic cell vaccination. Assay: immunoSEQ multiplex PCR; the TCRdb copy retains only in-frame clones and omits some. This table holds about 92,000 clones, over 75% found once. The sample in question was blood, obtained before dendritic cell vaccination. Receptors were obtained from a human donor with glioblastoma. Both conserved end residues are part of each CDR3. D genes are given only for firm matches. Expanded clones are given a class, and other clones once, few, many or no size at all.

j_call v_call clone_size d_call cdr3_nt cdr3_aa
TRBJ2-7 TRBV5-1 - - TGCGCCAGCAGCCCGGAGGCAGGGGTCGAGCAGTACTTC CASSPEAGVEQYF
TRBJ1-2 TRBV28 - TRBD1 TGTGCCAGCAGTCCCTTGGACAGGGTGAATTATGGCTACACCTTC CASSPLDRVNYGYTF
TRBJ1-2 TRBV5-8 - - TGTGCCAGCAGTTTTCAGGGTGCCTATGGCTACACCTTC CASSFQGAYGYTF
TRBJ1-1 TRBV13 - - TGTGCCAGCAGCCCCCAGGCTATGAACACTGAAGCTTTCTTT CASSPQAMNTEAFF
TRBJ2-7 TRBV27 - - TGTGCCAGCAGTTTATCGGCAGGGGTGATATCCTACGAGCAGTACTTC CASSLSAGVISYEQYF
TRBJ2-7 TRBV4-1 - TRBD2 TGCGCCAGCAGCCTGGGACTAGCGGGAGGCCGACTCTCCGGCTACGAGCAGTACTTC CASSLGLAGGRLSGYEQYF
TRBJ1-4 TRBV2 - - TGTGCCAGCAGTGGGGTGACTAAAGCAACTAATGAAAAACTGTTTTTT CASSGVTKATNEKLFF
TRBJ2-3 TRBV7-6 - - TGTGCCAGCAGCTTGTGGGCCACAAATACAGATACGCAGTATTTT CASSLWATNTDTQYF
TRBJ2-7 TRBV11-2 - - TGTGCCAGCAGCTTATCCACAGGGAACGTCAACGAGCAGTACTTC CASSLSTGNVNEQYF
TRBJ2-5 TRBV7-9 - TRBD1 TGTGCCAGCAGCTTAGCGGTTAACCCACAGGGGGAGACCCAGTACTTC CASSLAVNPQGETQYF
TRBJ1-5 TRBV27 - TRBD1 TGTGCCAGCAGTTTAGGACCGCAGGGGGATCAGCCCCAGCATTTT CASSLGPQGDQPQHF
TRBJ2-7 TRBV7-3 - TRBD1 TGTGCCAGCAGCCTCCGACAGGGCAGCGGCGAGCAGTACTTC CASSLRQGSGEQYF
TRBJ2-1 TRBV7-6 - TRBD1 TGTGCCAGCAGCCTCTTGGCAGGGGGCTTCAATGAGCAGTTCTTC CASSLLAGGFNEQFF
TRBJ1-2 TRBV5-5 - TRBD1 TGTGCCAGCAGCTCTACAGGGGAAGGTGGCTACACCTTC CASSSTGEGGYTF
TRBJ2-7 TRBV25-1 - - TGTGCCAGCAGTGAATCGGTCTACGAGCAGTACTTC CASSESVYEQYF
TRBJ1-2 TRBV27 - - TGTGCCAGCAGTCCCGGACAAAAATTGAACTATGGCTACACCTTC CASSPGQKLNYGYTF
TRBJ2-7 TRBV6-5 - - TGTGCCAGCAGACGTCGTGAGCAGGGGATCTACGAGCAGTACTTC CASRRREQGIYEQYF
TRBJ2-2 TRBV19 few TRBD1 TGTGCCAGTAGTATCCCAGGGGGAAACACCGGGGAGCTGTTTTTT CASSIPGGNTGELFF
TRBJ2-5 TRBV6-6 - TRBD2 TGTGCCAGCACCCCACTAGCGGGGACGGCTGAGACCCAGTACTTC CASTPLAGTAETQYF
TRBJ1-1 TRBV6-5 - - TGTGCCAGCAGCCAAAGACAGTATGGCACTGAAGCTTTCTTT CASSQRQYGTEAFF
TRBJ1-2 TRBV14 few TRBD1 TGTGCCAGCAGCCAAGATATCGGACAGGGGGCTCGTCGCAACTATGGCTACACCTTC CASSQDIGQGARRNYGYTF
TRBJ1-1 TRBV28 - - TGTGCCAGCAGTTTATGGGAGGACCTGAACACTGAAGCTTTCTTT CASSLWEDLNTEAFF
TRBJ2-7 TRBV5-7 - TRBD1 TGTGCCAGCAGACCACCGGGACAGGGGTCCTACGAGCAGTACTTC CASRPPGQGSYEQYF
TRBJ1-1 TRBV27 once TRBD1 TGTGCCAGCAGTTTATGGTCCACATATCCGGGACAGGGTAGGGGGTTGAACACTGAAGCTTTCTTT CASSLWSTYPGQGRGLNTEAFF
TRBJ2-5 TRBV6-5 once - TGTGCCAGCAGTTACACCAGGGCCGCTGAAGGGACCCAGTACTTC CASSYTRAAEGTQYF
TRBJ2-7 TRBV5-1 - - TGCGCCAGCAGCTTCAGGGTTTCGACCTACGAGCAGTACTTC CASSFRVSTYEQYF
TRBJ1-5 TRBV27 - - TGTGCCAGCAGTTTAATTGACGGGTTTCGGTCCCAGCATTTT CASSLIDGFRSQHF
TRBJ2-1 TRBV10-1 - - TGCGCCAGCAGTGAGGCCCTAGACCCGGGGGAATATGAGCAGTTCTTC CASSEALDPGEYEQFF
TRBJ2-7 TRBV4-3 once TRBD2 TGCGCCAGCAGCCAAGATTCCAGCGGGGGGCCTAGCTCCTACGAGCAGTACTTC CASSQDSSGGPSSYEQYF
TRBJ2-1 TRBV2 - TRBD2 TGTGCCAGCAGTTTTGGCGGGGGGGCCAATAATGAGCAGTTCTTC CASSFGGGANNEQFF
TRBJ1-5 TRBV30 - - TGTGCCTGGAGTGTACGCAGGGCGGGCAATCAGCCCCAGCATTTT CAWSVRRAGNQPQHF
TRBJ2-7 TRBV7-2 - TRBD2 TGTGCCAGCAGCTTAAGGCGGGGGGGAAACGAGCAGTACTTC CASSLRRGGNEQYF
TRBJ1-5 TRBV6-4 - - TGTGCCAGCATAGACCTTGACCAGGTTCAGCCCCAGCATTTT CASIDLDQVQPQHF
TRBJ1-1 TRBV6-5 few - TGTGCCAGCAGTTATGGCAGTACTGAAGCTTTCTTT CASSYGSTEAFF
TRBJ2-7 TRBV28 - TRBD1 TGTGCCAGCAGTAAGGGCGGGACAGGGGGTTATGAGCAGTACTTC CASSKGGTGGYEQYF
TRBJ2-5 TRBV9 - - TGTGCCAGCAGCGAAGGACTCCAAGAGACCCAGTACTTC CASSEGLQETQYF
TRBJ1-6 TRBV25-1 - TRBD1 TGTGCCAGCAGAGCAACCGGGACAGGGGTTTCACCCCTCCACTTT CASRATGTGVSPLHF
TRBJ1-2 TRBV13 - TRBD1 TGTGCCAGCAGCCTAGATCCGGGACAGGGGGCCGTTGGCTACACCTTC CASSLDPGQGAVGYTF
TRBJ1-1 TRBV20-1 - TRBD1 TGCCGAGGACAGGCTGGCACTGAAGCTTTCTTT CRGQAGTEAFF
TRBJ1-6 TRBV9 - TRBD1 TGTGCCAGCAGCGTAGGACAGGGGGGGTATAATTCACCCCTCCACTTT CASSVGQGGYNSPLHF